The 8 T cell receptor beta chains listed next were all sequenced from one sample in a study of blood T cells in healthy people across ages. A sample-barcoded 5' primer and a J-beta primer mix were used in a second PCR of roughly 6 to 11 cycles. TCRdb reprocessed the 5' RACE reads with MiXCR, giving one entry per CDR3 protein. The sample lists roughly 2 million distinct CDR3 sequences; 49% were seen once. Sequencing was done on a sample of blood. These receptors originate from a woman in her thirties or forties in good health.

The CDR3 spells CASSPPDQSETQYF. The CDR3 DNA reads as TGCGCCAGCAGCCCCCCGGACCAGTCCGAGACCCAGTACTTC. The chain joins TRBV5-1 to TRBJ2-5; D is undetermined. CDR3 size: 14 residues. With 4 bases removed from V and 5 bases from J, the gap between germline ends came to 15 bases. Germline V gene data show CDR1 as SGHRS and CDR2 as YFSETQ.

The CDR3 DNA follows: TGTGCCAGCAGTTACGCGACTAGCACGGATGAGCAGTACTTC. Translating it yields CASSYATSTDEQYF. This chain connects TRBV6-2 or TRBV6-3 to TRBJ2-7; TRBD2 matches 7 bases. The V segment lost 2 bases and the J segment 7 bases; nucleotides outside the gene matches: 8. This CDR3 spans 14 amino acids. Germline V gene sequence: CDR1 MNHEY, CDR2 SVGEGT.

For the CDR3, the DNA is TGTGCCAGCAGCGAAATAGCGGGAGTGGCAGATACGCAGTATTTT. This sequence encodes CASSEIAGVADTQYF. This chain uses TRBV9 with TRBJ2-3; the match to TRBD2 covers 9 bases. Germline CDR1 SGDLS, CDR2 YYNGEE. Unmatched junction bases numbered 6, after V lost 3 bases and J lost 4 bases. There are 15 residues in the CDR3.

The chain combines TRBV5-1 with TRBJ2-3; 8 positions match TRBD2. With 6 bases clipped from V and 2 bases from J, the junction kept 8 bases outside the gene matches. The CDR3 totals 15 residues. Germline lookup yields CDR1 SGHRS and CDR2 YFSETQ. The CDR3 is CASTAGLGNTDTQYF. The CDR3 bases are TGCGCCAGCACCGCGGGACTAGGGAACACAGATACGCAGTATTTT.

This clonotype was found a few times. V gene TRBV24-1 combines with J gene TRBJ2-1; 8 bases match TRBD1. From germline, CDR1 is KGHDR and CDR2 SFDVKD. This CDR3 is 13 amino acids long. The V segment lost 7 bases and the J segment 6 bases; nucleotides outside the gene matches: 4. CDR3 coding DNA: TGTGCCACCAGCGGACAGGGACTCAATGAGCAGTTCTTC. This translates into CATSGQGLNEQFF.

The chain joins TRBV6-1 to TRBJ2-4; a possible D gene is TRBD1 (5 bases). The DNA matches TRBJ2-7 better at its end, which makes the J call doubtful. CDR1 MNHNS and CDR2 SASEGT come from the germline V gene. The CDR3 is 13 residues long. Here the CDR3 DNA reads TGTGCCAGCGGACACGATAGAGGTTACGAGCAGTACTTC. It encodes CASGHDRGYEQYF.

The chain is built from TRBV15 and TRBJ2-1, with 11 bases that match TRBD2. The CDR3 is made up of 18 amino acids. The germline CDR1 and CDR2 sequences are LNHNV and YYDKDF (reference sequence). The ends lost 2 bases at V and 2 bases at J; junction bases unmatched: 8. The CDR3 reads CATSRLGTSGGAYNEQFF. The CDR3 nucleotides read TGTGCCACCAGCAGACTAGGGACTAGCGGTGGGGCCTACAATGAGCAGTTCTTC.

This clonotype was seen a few times. Germline and junction disagree at one end, which may indicate a read error. This rearrangement joins TRBV25-1 to TRBJ1-6, with D uncertain. Germline loops: CDR1 MGHDK, CDR2 SYGVNS. This CDR3 has 16 residues. The CDR3: CASSEREPMYNSPLHF. CDR3 nucleotides: TGTGCCAGCAGTGAAAGGGAACCCATGTATAATTCGCCCCTCCACTTT.